The 28 T cell receptor beta chains reported below all come from one sample, sequenced in a study of OX40 agonist ivuxolimab in advanced cancers. Clones were read by immunoSEQ multiplex PCR, and TCRdb kept only the in-frame ones, dropping some. Altogether tens of thousands of clones are present, around 90% being singletons, with the ten largest covering approximately 0.3%. The sample was CD4+ or CD8+ T cells sorted from blood, taken in a trial of the OX40 agonist ivuxolimab. These receptors were collected from an adult with an advanced solid tumor such as melanoma, head and neck, liver or kidney cancer.

The chain is built from TRBV7-9 and TRBJ1-4; D might be TRBD1 (5 bases). The CDR3 consists of 16 residues. Trimming took 5 bases from V and 7 from J, leaving 20 bases between them. Germline CDR1 and CDR2: SEHNR and FQNEAQ (reference sequence). The CDR3 nucleotides are TGTGCCAGCAGCCTAATTGCAGGGCGCCGTCTTGAAAAACTGTTTTTT. Translating it yields CASSLIAGRRLEKLFF.

This chain connects TRBV19 to TRBJ2-1; maybe TRBD2 (5 bases). Germline V gene lookup returns CDR1 LNHDA and CDR2 SQIVND (reference sequence). The CDR3 sequence is 15 residues long. V was clipped by 8 bases and J by 0 bases, with 14 bases between them. The CDR3 bases are TGTGCCAGTCGAACCGGACGGGACTCCTACAATGAGCAGTTCTTC. Translation gives CASRTGRDSYNEQFF.

This clone has just one count. This sequence joins TRBV28 and TRBJ2-1; 13 nucleotides match TRBD2. V lost 4 bases, J lost 2 bases, and 5 bases stayed unmatched. The CDR3 runs to 17 residues. Germline assignment: CDR1 MDHEN and CDR2 SYDVKM. The CDR3 nucleotides are TGTGCCAGCAGTTCGCCCGGACTAGCGGGGGCCTACAATGAGCAGTTCTTC. Its translation: CASSSPGLAGAYNEQFF.

The chain links TRBV6-1 to TRBJ1-5; 10 bases are shared with TRBD1. The CDR3 runs 15 residues. The trim removed 4 bases at V and 4 bases at J, leaving 4 bases unmatched. CDR1 MNHNS and CDR2 SASEGT come from the germline V gene. CDR3 coding DNA: TGTGCCAGCAGTGTAAGGACAGGGGGAAATCAGCCCCAGCATTTT. This codes for CASSVRTGGNQPQHF.

V and J are TRBV10-2 and TRBJ1-5, with 9 bases identical to TRBD1. V dropped 6 bases and J dropped 4; count of bases not matched to a gene: 7. Germline-derived CDR1 and CDR2 are WSHSY and SAAADI. The CDR3 is 15 amino acids. CDR3: CASRERDRENQPQHF. Written as DNA, the CDR3 is TGCGCCAGCAGGGAACGGGACAGGGAGAATCAGCCCCAGCATTTT.

This chain connects TRBV19 to TRBJ1-1, with unresolved D. The V gene lost 10 bases and the J gene lost 1 base, with 10 bases spanning the gap. CDR1 and CDR2 from the germline V gene are LNHDA and SQIVND (reference sequence). The CDR3 totals 12 residues. The CDR3 protein is CATQAKNTEAFF. The CDR3 DNA reads as TGTGCCACCCAGGCTAAGAACACTGAAGCTTTCTTT. Drawing the rest from reference TRBV19 and TRBJ1-1, the complete variable domain is DGGITQSPKYLFRKEGQNVTLSCEQNLNHDAMYWYRQDPGQGLRLIYYSQIVNDFQKGDIAEGYSVSREKKESFPLTVTSAQKNPTAFYLCATQAKNTEAFFGQGTRLTVV.

V gene TRBV19 combines with J gene TRBJ2-3, with D hard to call. V lost 7 bases to trimming and J lost 6 bases, with 17 bases between them. This CDR3 region has 14 residues. CDR1 and CDR2 (germline): LNHDA, SQIVND (reference sequence). CDR3 in DNA: TGTGCCAGTACCCCGTCGGCTGGCAGGGATACGCAGTATTTT. This codes for CASTPSAGRDTQYF. Full variable domain (remainder filled in from reference TRBV19 and TRBJ2-3): DGGITQSPKYLFRKEGQNVTLSCEQNLNHDAMYWYRQDPGQGLRLIYYSQIVNDFQKGDIAEGYSVSREKKESFPLTVTSAQKNPTAFYLCASTPSAGRDTQYFGPGTRLTVL.

The genes are TRBV27 and TRBJ2-1, with D possibly TRBD1 on 5 matching bases. Germline V gene sequence: CDR1 MNHEY, CDR2 SMNVEV (reference sequence). Trimming pared 5 bases from V and 10 bases from J, leaving 9 bases between. The CDR3 consists of 11 residues. In DNA form, the CDR3 reads TGTGCCAGCAGTGCCTGGGGCGAGCAGTTCTTC. It specifies CASSAWGEQFF.

The chain is built from TRBV10-3 and TRBJ1-5; no clear D gene. The CDR3 has 15 amino acids. With 2 bases removed from V and 0 bases from J, the gap between germline ends came to 8 bases. The germline gives CDR1 ENHRY, CDR2 SYGVKD. The CDR3 DNA reads as TGTGCCATCAGTGAGATCCTTTATAGCAATCAGCCCCAGCATTTT. The encoded protein is CAISEILYSNQPQHF.

This clone was found once. The chain employs TRBV18 and TRBJ1-1, with 8 bases aligning to TRBD1. The CDR3 spans 15 residues. J lost 3 bases, V lost 3 bases, and 6 bases had no gene match. Germline-derived CDR1 and CDR2 are KGHSH and LQKENI. The CDR3, as DNA: TGTGCCAGCTCACCCCGACAGGGGACTTACACTGAAGCTTTCTTT. It translates to CASSPRQGTYTEAFF.

This chain uses TRBV4-1 with TRBJ2-7, with 7 bases identical to TRBD2. CDR1 is MGHRA and CDR2 is YSYEKL in the germline V gene. Trimming removed 7 bases from V and 4 bases from J; junction bases left unmatched: 10. The CDR3 length is 14 residues. The CDR3 loop reads CASNHPGLHYEQYF. The DNA of the CDR3 is TGCGCCAGCAACCACCCGGGACTACATTACGAGCAGTACTTC.

In this sample, this clone turned up once. The chain couples TRBV6-5 to TRBJ1-2; D is undetermined. There are 14 residues in the CDR3. Germline loops: CDR1 MNHEY, CDR2 SVGAGI. Trimming cost V 0 bases and J 7 bases, with 12 bases left between them. In nucleotides, the CDR3 is TGTGCCAGCAGTTACTCCGTCAGGAATCGTGGCTACACCTTC. It codes for CASSYSVRNRGYTF.

J is TRBJ1-2 and V is TRBV10-3; 7 bases fit TRBD1. The CDR3 has 15 amino acids. Germline V gives CDR1 ENHRY, CDR2 SYGVKD. V dropped 6 bases and J dropped 4; count of bases not matched to a gene: 11. CDR3 residues: CAIREGAGFGYGYTF. The CDR3 nucleotides read TGTGCCATCAGAGAGGGGGCAGGGTTCGGCTATGGCTACACCTTC.

J is TRBJ1-1 and V is TRBV28; D is unresolved. V was trimmed by 2 bases and J by 6 bases, leaving 16 bases between them. The germline V gene has CDR1 MDHEN and CDR2 SYDVKM. The CDR3 runs 15 residues. The CDR3 is CASSLAKGEVAEAFF. The CDR3 DNA sequence: TGTGCCAGCAGTTTAGCGAAGGGAGAGGTGGCTGAAGCTTTCTTT.

The chain has TRBV7-9 and TRBJ1-1, with D uncertain. Trimming took 3 bases from V and 2 from J, leaving 7 bases between them. The CDR3 is made up of 13 amino acids. Germline loops: CDR1 SEHNR, CDR2 FQNEAQ (reference sequence). The CDR3 loop is CASSLTENTEAFF. CDR3 DNA: TGTGCCAGCAGCTTGACGGAAAACACTGAAGCTTTCTTT.

The V call is TRBV2, the J call TRBJ1-1; 7 bases align to TRBD1. V lost 5 bases and J lost 7; bases outside the gene matches: 4. The germline gives CDR1 SNHLY, CDR2 FYNNEI. This CDR3 is 12 amino acids long. The CDR3 is CASSLYRGEAFF. The CDR3 DNA reads TGTGCCAGCAGTCTATACAGGGGTGAAGCTTTCTTT.

The CDR3 DNA reads as TGTGCCAGCAGCTCCGGACTGCATAGCAATCAGCCCCAGCATTTT. Translated: CASSSGLHSNQPQHF. V gene TRBV11-2 combines with J gene TRBJ1-5; D call uncertain. CDR3 length equals 15 residues. Trimming stripped 4 bases from V and 0 bases from J, with 10 bases between. The germline V gene encodes CDR1 SGHAT and CDR2 FQNNGV.

This sequence joins TRBV2 and TRBJ2-1; D is uncertain. There are 13 residues in the CDR3. Germline V gives CDR1 SNHLY, CDR2 FYNNEI. Trimming left V 6 bases short and J 0 bases short, with 6 bases between. CDR3: CASRRISYNEQFF. DNA for the CDR3: TGTGCCAGCAGGAGAATCTCCTACAATGAGCAGTTCTTC.

The table lists this clone with a count of one. The rearrangement uses TRBV25-1 and TRBJ2-5; 7 bases map to TRBD2. V was clipped by 2 bases and J by 5 bases; unmatched bases: 8. The CDR3 extends over 15 amino acids. Germline V gene data show CDR1 as MGHDK and CDR2 as SYGVNS. The CDR3 sequence: CASSELRGGDETQYF. The CDR3 DNA sequence: TGTGCCAGCAGTGAACTTAGGGGAGGGGATGAGACCCAGTACTTC. Full variable domain (rest looked up from reference TRBV25-1 and TRBJ2-5): EADIYQTPRYLVIGTGKKITLECSQTMGHDKMYWYQQDPGMELHLIHYSYGVNSTEKGDLSSESTVSRIRTEHFPLTLESARPSHTSQYLCASSELRGGDETQYFGPGTRLLVL.

The chain recombines TRBV6-5 with TRBJ1-2, with D perhaps TRBD1 (5 bases). V lost 4 bases to trimming and J lost 5 bases, with 14 bases between them. This CDR3 is 14 amino acids long. Germline loops: CDR1 MNHEY, CDR2 SVGAGI. The CDR3 loop is CASSSRGDRYGYTF. CDR3 DNA sequence: TGTGCCAGCAGTTCCCGAGGGGATCGGTATGGCTACACCTTC.

The J gene is TRBJ1-4, the V gene TRBV18; 7 bases map to TRBD1. The CDR3 covers 16 residues. V lost 6 bases to trimming and J lost 0 bases; unmatched junction nucleotides: 7. Germline V gene sequence: CDR1 KGHSH, CDR2 LQKENI. This CDR3 reads CASSPTTGATNEKLFF. CDR3 bases: TGTGCCAGCTCCCCAACCACAGGGGCAACTAATGAAAAACTGTTTTTT.

The chain combines TRBV18 with TRBJ2-2; 9 bases are a match to TRBD1. Germline V CDR1 and CDR2: KGHSH, LQKENI. The CDR3 is made up of 16 amino acids. With V trimmed by 3 bases and J by 4 bases, 6 bases remained unmatched. In DNA, the CDR3 is TGTGCCAGCTCACCTCCGGGACAGGGATCCACCGGGGAGCTGTTTTTT. Residues: CASSPPGQGSTGELFF.

V and J are TRBV19 and TRBJ1-1; D is perhaps TRBD1 (5 bases). The germline gives CDR1 LNHDA, CDR2 SQIVND (reference sequence). CDR3 length: 17 amino acids. V was cut by 2 bases and J by 3 bases, with 19 bases left in between. CDR3 region: CASSISLGEGWDTEAFF. CDR3 DNA: TGTGCCAGTAGTATATCCCTCGGTGAGGGGTGGGACACTGAAGCTTTCTTT.

The chain carries TRBV5-1 and TRBJ2-3; 8 nucleotides match TRBD2. CDR3 size: 18 residues. CDR1 and CDR2 from the germline V gene are SGHRS and YFSETQ. With V trimmed by 5 bases and J by 4 bases, 18 bases remained unmatched. CDR3: CASRASSGRTGSADTQYF. The DNA of the CDR3 is TGCGCCAGCAGGGCTTCTAGCGGGCGTACTGGTTCAGCAGATACGCAGTATTTT. The whole variable domain, filled in from reference TRBV5-1 and TRBJ2-3, reads KAGVTQTPRYLIKTRGQQVTLSCSPISGHRSVSWYQQTPGQGLQFLFEYFSETQRNKGNFPGRFSGRQFSNSRSEMNVSTLELGDSALYLCASRASSGRTGSADTQYFGPGTRLTVL.

This chain joins TRBV5-1 and TRBJ1-2; D not resolved. Trimming cost V 2 bases and J 7 bases, with 15 bases left between them. This CDR3 region has 14 residues. The germline V gene has CDR1 SGHRS and CDR2 YFSETQ. CDR3 in amino acids: CASSFLGMEVGYTF. The DNA of the CDR3 is TGCGCCAGCAGCTTCCTAGGGATGGAAGTTGGCTACACCTTC.

The chain has TRBV6-4 and TRBJ2-2, with D perhaps TRBD2 (6 bases). The CDR3 runs 16 residues. Trimming pared 4 bases from V and 8 bases from J, leaving 20 bases between. Germline-derived CDR1 and CDR2 are MRHNA and SNTAGT. CDR3 amino acids: CASSALDGGAAGELFF. CDR3 in DNA: TGTGCCAGCAGTGCTTTAGACGGCGGGGCGGCTGGGGAGCTGTTTTTT.

V is TRBV5-4 and J is TRBJ2-3, with 7 bases that match TRBD2. Per the germline V gene, CDR1 is SGHNT and CDR2 is YYREEE (reference sequence). J gave up 3 bases and V 1 base, and 2 bases lay outside the gene matches. The CDR3 has 14 residues. This CDR3 is CASSLPSGTDTQYF. CDR3 DNA: TGTGCCAGCAGCTTGCCTAGCGGAACAGATACGCAGTATTTT.

Worth noting for this clone: Germline and junction disagree at one end, which may indicate a read error. V gene TRBV4-2 combines with J gene TRBJ1-1; D is ambiguous. Looked up from germline, CDR1 is LGHNA and CDR2 is YNFKEQ. CDR3 length equals 13 residues. CDR3 coding DNA: TGTGCCAGCAGCCAAGATTATAGGCAGGAAGCTGTCTTT. Translated, it gives CASSQDYRQEAVF.